Listed below are T cell receptor beta chains from one sample, sequenced in a study of cytomegalovirus exposure and HLA in healthy donors. Measured with immunoSEQ multiplex PCR; TCRdb has only the in-frame clones, and not every one. The table lists about 110,000 clones, 65% of them singletons. Sequencing used PBMCs. These receptors were collected from a man aged 25-45 years in good health and CMV-seropositive. Each CDR3 is given with its conserved first and last residue. Fields, in order: V gene, J gene, D gene, clone size, CDR3 DNA, CDR3 protein. The D gene is left open where the match is weak. Clone size is shown for a subset of rows, as once, few, many or a class of expanded clone.

TRBV5-4,TRBJ2-1,-,-,TGTGCCAGCAGAGATCAGGGGCCCTCCTACAATGAGCAGTTCTTC,CASRDQGPSYNEQFF
TRBV6-6,TRBJ2-5,TRBD2,-,TGTGCCAGCACGCCGCGGGGGGGCGCAGAGACCCAGTACTTC,CASTPRGGAETQYF
TRBV15,TRBJ2-2,-,-,TGTGCCACCAGCGATCCGGGGGAAATCACCGGGGAGCTGTTTTTT,CATSDPGEITGELFF
TRBV6-5,TRBJ1-6,TRBD1,-,TGTGCCAGCAGTGAGGGACAGGAGGGGTCACCCCTCCACTTT,CASSEGQEGSPLHF
TRBV11-2,TRBJ2-7,-,-,TGTGCCAGCAGAGCCCAGTCGACATTTTCCTACGAGCAGTACTTC,CASRAQSTFSYEQYF
TRBV5-1,TRBJ1-3,-,-,TGCGCCAGCACTTCCGGGGGGAGCTCTGGAAACACCATATATTTT,CASTSGGSSGNTIYF
TRBV6-6,TRBJ1-1,-,-,TGTGCCAGCACAGTAAACACTGAAGCTTTCTTT,CASTVNTEAFF
TRBV27,TRBJ2-7,TRBD1,-,TGTGCCAGCAGACCCCGGACAGGTAGCGCCTACGAGCAGTACTTC,CASRPRTGSAYEQYF
TRBV5-1,TRBJ2-5,TRBD2,-,TGCGCCAGCAGCTTTAGCGGGGGGACCTTACAAGAGACCCAGTACTTC,CASSFSGGTLQETQYF
TRBV7-9,TRBJ2-7,TRBD1,-,TGTGCCAGCAGCCTGACGGGACAGGGGCCCTACGAGCAGTACTTC,CASSLTGQGPYEQYF
TRBV10-2,TRBJ1-1,-,once,TGCGCCAGCGGCCATCCCACTGAAGCTTTCTTT,CASGHPTEAFF
TRBV11-2,TRBJ2-3,-,-,TGTGCCAGCAGCTTAGGCGGAGTGGATACGCAGTATTTT,CASSLGGVDTQYF
TRBV6-5,TRBJ2-2,TRBD1,-,TGTGCCAGCAGTCCCAGGGGGCGCGACACCGGGGAGCTGTTTTTT,CASSPRGRDTGELFF
TRBV5-1,TRBJ2-7,-,once,TGCGCCAGCGGCATGCAGGGCCGGACCTACGAGCAGTACTTC,CASGMQGRTYEQYF
TRBV2,TRBJ2-3,-,few,TGTGCCAGTTCGGGGGGCCTCACAGATACGCAGTATTTT,CASSGGLTDTQYF
TRBV4-1,TRBJ1-3,TRBD1,-,TGCGCCAGCAGCCAAGGGGGGGACAGGGAGATCGGAAACACCATATATTTT,CASSQGGDREIGNTIYF